This TCR beta chain originates from a study of CD8+ T cells in alopecia areata. Findings and limits, study-wide: For baseline CD8+ expansion, any link to response stays uncertain with one nonresponder. Lesional scalp exceeded normal scalp in clonality, especially in alopecia totalis/universalis. Scalp clonality, along with expanded CD8+ clones among the top 100, was significantly decreased by tofacitinib.

Isolated RNA was reverse transcribed into cDNA used as the sequencing template. Sequencing was performed with immunoSEQ multiplex PCR; in TCRdb, only in-frame clones are kept and a portion is missing. The sample consists of 190,000 or so clones, around 58% of them appearing once. The CDR3 loop spans 13 amino acids. V lost 8 bases to trimming and J lost 5 bases; unmatched junction nucleotides: 4. CDR1 and CDR2 (germline): MNHNS, SASEGT. In regard to this clone: Its antigen is unknown.

Treatment in this sample: oral pan-JAK inhibitor, 5-10 mg twice daily. The chain is built from TRBV6-1 and TRBJ1-4, with TRBD1 matching over 8 bases. The receptor's source is a human donor with alopecia areata. The input for sequencing was CD8+ T cells sorted from blood, taken at week 24, from a patient treated with tofacitinib. This CDR3 reads CASLGQENEKLFF. DNA of the CDR3: TGTGCCAGCCTGGGACAGGAGAATGAAAAACTGTTTTTT.